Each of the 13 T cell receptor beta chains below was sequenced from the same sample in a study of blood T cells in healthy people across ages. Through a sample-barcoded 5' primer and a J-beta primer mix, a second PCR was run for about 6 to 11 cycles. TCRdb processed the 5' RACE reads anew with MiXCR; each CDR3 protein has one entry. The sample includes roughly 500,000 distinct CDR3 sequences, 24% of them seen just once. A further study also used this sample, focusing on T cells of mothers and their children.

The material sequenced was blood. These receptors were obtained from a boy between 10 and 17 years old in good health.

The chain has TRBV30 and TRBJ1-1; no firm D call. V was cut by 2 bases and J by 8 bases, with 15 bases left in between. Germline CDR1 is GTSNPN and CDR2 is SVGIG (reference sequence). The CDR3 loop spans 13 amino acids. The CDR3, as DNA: TGTGCCTGGAGTTTTGGCCAAAGGGTCGAAGCTTTCTTT. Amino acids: CAWSFGQRVEAFF.

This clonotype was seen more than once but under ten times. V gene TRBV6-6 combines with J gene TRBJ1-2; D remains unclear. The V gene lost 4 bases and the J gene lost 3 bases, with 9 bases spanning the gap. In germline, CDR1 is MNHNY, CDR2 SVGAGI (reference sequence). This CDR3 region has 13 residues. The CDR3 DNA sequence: TGTGCCAGCAGTTCCCCGGTCGACTATGGCTACACCTTC. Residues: CASSSPVDYGYTF.

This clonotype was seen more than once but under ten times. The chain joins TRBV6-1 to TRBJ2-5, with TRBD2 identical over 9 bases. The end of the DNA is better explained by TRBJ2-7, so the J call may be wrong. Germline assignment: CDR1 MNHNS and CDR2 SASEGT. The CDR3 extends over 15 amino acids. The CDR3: CASSEELAGSYEQYF. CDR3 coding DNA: TGTGCCAGCAGTGAAGAACTAGCGGGCTCCTACGAGCAGTACTTC.

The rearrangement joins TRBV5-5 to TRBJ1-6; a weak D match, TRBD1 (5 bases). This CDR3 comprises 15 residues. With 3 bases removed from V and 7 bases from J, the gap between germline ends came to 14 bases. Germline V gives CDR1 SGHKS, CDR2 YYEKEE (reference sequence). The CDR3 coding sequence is TGTGCCAGCAGCTCCCTAGGGGAACTGAATTCACCCCTCCACTTT. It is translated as CASSSLGELNSPLHF.

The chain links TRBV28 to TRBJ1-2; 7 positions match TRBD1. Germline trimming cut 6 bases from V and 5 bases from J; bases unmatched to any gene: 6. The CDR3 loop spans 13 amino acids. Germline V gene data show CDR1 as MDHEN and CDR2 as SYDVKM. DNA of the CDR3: TGTGCCAGCAGAAGGGACAGTTTTTATGGCTACACCTTC. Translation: CASRRDSFYGYTF.

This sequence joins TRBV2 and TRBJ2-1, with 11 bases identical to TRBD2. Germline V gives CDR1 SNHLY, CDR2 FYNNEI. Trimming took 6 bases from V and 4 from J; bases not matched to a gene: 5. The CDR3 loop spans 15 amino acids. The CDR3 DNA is TGTGCCAGCAGCGACCTAGCGGGGGGATACAATGAGCAGTTCTTC. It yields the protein CASSDLAGGYNEQFF.

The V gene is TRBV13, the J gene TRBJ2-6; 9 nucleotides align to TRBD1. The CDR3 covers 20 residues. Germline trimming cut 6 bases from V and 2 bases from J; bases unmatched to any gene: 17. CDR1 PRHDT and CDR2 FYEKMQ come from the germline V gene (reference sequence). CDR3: CASSRRGQGIIAAGANVLTF. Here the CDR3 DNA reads TGTGCCAGCAGTCGCCGAGGACAGGGGATTATAGCAGCTGGGGCCAACGTCCTGACTTTC.

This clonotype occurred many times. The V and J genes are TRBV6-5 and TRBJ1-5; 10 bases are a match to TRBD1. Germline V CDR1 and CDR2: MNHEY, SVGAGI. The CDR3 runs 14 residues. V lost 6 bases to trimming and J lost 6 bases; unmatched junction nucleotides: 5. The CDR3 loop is CASSGTGASQPQHF. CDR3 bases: TGTGCCAGCAGCGGGACAGGGGCGAGTCAGCCCCAGCATTTT.

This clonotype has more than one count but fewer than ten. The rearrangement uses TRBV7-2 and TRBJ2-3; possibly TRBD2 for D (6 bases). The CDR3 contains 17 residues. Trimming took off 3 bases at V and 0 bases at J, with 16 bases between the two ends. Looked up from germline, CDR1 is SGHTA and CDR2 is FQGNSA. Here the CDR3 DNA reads TGTGCCAGCAGCTTGATAGCGGTCTCCCTTAGCACAGATACGCAGTATTTT. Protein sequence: CASSLIAVSLSTDTQYF.

The CDR3 here is CSARDGTVQGKLFF. The CDR3 coding sequence is TGCAGTGCTAGAGATGGGACGGTGCAGGGAAAACTGTTTTTT. The chain links TRBV20-1 to TRBJ1-4; a weak D match, TRBD1 (5 bases). The ends were cut back, 0 bases at V and 10 bases at J, with 15 bases in the middle. CDR1 is DFQATT and CDR2 is SNEGSKA in the germline V gene (reference sequence). CDR3 length: 14 residues.

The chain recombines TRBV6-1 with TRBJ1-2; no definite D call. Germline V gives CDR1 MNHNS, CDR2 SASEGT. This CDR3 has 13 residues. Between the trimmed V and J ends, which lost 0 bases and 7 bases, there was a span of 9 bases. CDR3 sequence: CASSEAVASGYTF. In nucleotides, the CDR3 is TGTGCCAGCAGTGAAGCGGTGGCGAGTGGCTACACCTTC.

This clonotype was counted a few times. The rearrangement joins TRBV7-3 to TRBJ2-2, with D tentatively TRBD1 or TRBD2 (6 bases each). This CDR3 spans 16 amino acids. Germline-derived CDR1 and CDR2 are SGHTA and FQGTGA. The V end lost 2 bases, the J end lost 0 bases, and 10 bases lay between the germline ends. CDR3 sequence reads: CASSLPGGANTGELFF. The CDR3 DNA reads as TGTGCCAGCAGCTTACCCGGGGGCGCGAACACCGGGGAGCTGTTTTTT.

CDR3 in amino acids: CASSFFFSEQYF. The CDR3 DNA reads as TGTGCCAGCAGTTTCTTCTTCTCCGAGCAGTACTTC. The chain employs TRBV28 and TRBJ2-7; D is ambiguous. V was shortened by 3 bases and J by 6 bases, with 9 bases between the two germline ends. Germline V CDR1 and CDR2: MDHEN, SYDVKM. The CDR3 is 12 amino acids.